The source of this T cell receptor beta chain is a study of T cell responses to AZD1222 COVID-19 vaccine. Findings of the study overall: The donor cohort was predominantly white British with a female majority, and clonal diversity may have been underestimated. Repertoire collection took place solely once the T cell response had peaked.

Looked up from germline, CDR1 is SGHTA and CDR2 is FQGNSA. The trim removed 3 bases at V and 0 bases at J, leaving 5 bases unmatched. There are 16 residues in the CDR3. Details on this clone: Its antigen remains unidentified.

The method was immunoSEQ multiplex PCR; TCRdb's version includes in-frame clones alone and lacks a portion of them. Of 140,000 to 150,000 clones listed, around 93% are singletons. Pooling of second doses given at about 4 or about 12 weeks was done. This chain joins TRBV7-2 and TRBJ2-3; 8 nucleotides line up with TRBD1. Sequences were derived from peripheral blood, sampled 28 days after the second AZD1222 dose. The clonotype originates from an adult who received the AZD1222 COVID-19 vaccine. CDR3 in DNA: TGTGCCAGCAGCTTCGGGGACAGGCTTAGCACAGATACGCAGTATTTT. Protein product: CASSFGDRLSTDTQYF.